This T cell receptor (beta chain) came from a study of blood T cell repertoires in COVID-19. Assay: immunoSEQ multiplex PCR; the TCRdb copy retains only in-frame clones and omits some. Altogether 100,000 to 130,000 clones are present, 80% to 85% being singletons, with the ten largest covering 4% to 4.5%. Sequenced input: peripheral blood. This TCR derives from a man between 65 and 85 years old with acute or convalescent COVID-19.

The DNA of the CDR3 is TGTGCCACCAGTAGATGGACAGGGCCCTTCTCTGGAAACACCATATATTTT. It encodes CATSRWTGPFSGNTIYF. The genes are TRBV24-1 and TRBJ1-3; 8 bases fit TRBD1. The CDR3 is made up of 17 amino acids. The V gene's germline CDR1 is KGHDR and CDR2 SFDVKD. J lost 0 bases, V lost 6 bases, and 9 bases had no gene match.